The subject of this entry is one T cell receptor beta chain. This sample was taken from a study of T cell responses to AZD1222 COVID-19 vaccine. Turning to the study itself: Samples with a second dose at about 4 or about 12 weeks were pooled together.

Measured with immunoSEQ multiplex PCR; TCRdb has only the in-frame clones, and not every one. Among 180,000 or so clones listed, around nine tenths were seen once. The ends lost 3 bases at V and 2 bases at J; junction bases unmatched: 4. The CDR3 contains 15 residues. Per germline, CDR1 WNHNN and CDR2 SYGVQD (reference sequence). The chain couples TRBV10-1 to TRBJ2-3; 8 bases line up with TRBD1. The sample consisted of peripheral blood, taken on day 0 of AZD1222 vaccination. This TCR was recovered from an adult in good health. The CDR3 bases are TGCGCCAGCAGTGAAAGGACAGGGAACACAGATACGCAGTATTTT. This gives the protein CASSERTGNTDTQYF.